Below, one T cell receptor (beta chain) is given with its context. Its antigen is not known. CDR1 is MGHRA, CDR2 YSYEKL, per germline. The junction had 6 bases not matched to a gene; V was cut back by 6 bases and J by 1 base. CDR3 length: 15 amino acids. Both 60 Vbeta primers and 13 Jbeta primers went into the PCR. TCRdb's table, derived via immunoSEQ multiplex PCR, lists solely in-frame clones and lacks some. The sample holds about 130,000 clones, about 80% seen once. The sample originates from a study of cytomegalovirus exposure and HLA in healthy donors. The wider study: Earlier sequencing of 200 million or so T cells yielded around 120 million unique TCR beta sequences.

Broader study findings: Later on, analysis showed that most CMV-associated TCR beta chains appeared to be HLA-restricted.

This TCR was recovered from a man in his thirties or forties in good health and CMV-seronegative. The gene calls are TRBV4-1 and TRBJ2-3, with 8 bases aligning to TRBD2. Source material: PBMCs. CDR3 amino acids: CASRRAGARTDTQYF. CDR3 sequence (DNA): TGCGCCAGCAGGCGAGCGGGGGCCCGCACAGATACGCAGTATTTT.